Shown below are 16 T cell receptor beta chains from a single sample sequenced in a study. TRBV12-4/TRBJ1-2 clonotypes were amplified with adaptor-ligated barcode primers. TCRdb fed the multiplex PCR reads into MiXCR, producing one record per CDR3 protein. The repertoire has approximately 1,200 distinct CDR3 sequences, around 21% of them found once; the top ten carry roughly 5%. What was sequenced was naive CD4+ T cells sorted from blood. This sample's subset: naive CD4+ T cells, CD4+CD45RA+CD25-. The receptors were sampled from a female donor with breast cancer.

In this sample, this clonotype is large (0.1 to 1%). The rearrangement links TRBV12-3 or TRBV12-4 to TRBJ1-2; tentatively, D is TRBD1 (5 bases). The V gene lost 6 bases and the J gene lost 6 bases, with 11 bases spanning the gap. The CDR3 runs 12 residues. The CDR3 DNA is TGTGCCAGCAGCCTCGGGACGGATGGCTACACCTTC. It specifies CASSLGTDGYTF.

This clonotype counts as medium-sized. This rearrangement joins TRBV12-3 or TRBV12-4 to TRBJ1-2; D gene uncertain. V was shortened by 1 base and J by 5 bases, with 8 bases between the two germline ends. The length of the CDR3 is 13 residues. The CDR3 here is CASSLGVLYGYTF. The CDR3 DNA reads TGTGCCAGCAGTTTAGGGGTTTTGTATGGCTACACCTTC.

This rearrangement joins TRBV12-3 or TRBV12-4 to TRBJ1-2, with a possible D match to TRBD1 (5 bases). The CDR3 is made up of 14 amino acids. V lost 4 bases to trimming and J lost 1 base, with 10 bases between them. CDR3 nucleotides: TGTGCCAGCAGTTGGCAGGGACGTAACTATGGCTACACCTTC. Protein product: CASSWQGRNYGYTF.

J is TRBJ1-2 and V is TRBV12-3 or TRBV12-4; D unresolved. This CDR3 contains 13 residues. Trimming removed 5 bases at V and 3 bases at J, with 10 bases between. CDR3 amino acids: CASSPEGDYGYTF. The CDR3 DNA reads as TGTGCCAGCAGTCCCGAGGGAGACTATGGCTACACCTTC.

This clonotype is labeled medium-sized (0.01 to 0.1%). The chain links TRBV12-5 to TRBJ1-2; no reliable D call. The CDR3 covers 12 residues. Germline CDR1 reads LGHNT; CDR2 reads FRNRAP. V gave up 4 bases and J gave up 8 bases, with 11 bases separating them. CDR3 nucleotide sequence: TGTGCTAGTGGTTACCCTCTAGGAGGCTACACCTTC. Its translation is CASGYPLGGYTF.

V and J are TRBV12-3 or TRBV12-4 and TRBJ1-2; D uncertain. V shed 5 bases and J shed 5 bases, with 15 bases lying between them. This CDR3 region has 14 residues. The CDR3 bases are TGTGCCAGCAGTCACCGGACGGTCTCGTATGGCTACACCTTC. Translated, it gives CASSHRTVSYGYTF.

This clonotype ranks as large. V is TRBV12-3 or TRBV12-4 and J is TRBJ1-2; D remains ambiguous. This CDR3 spans 14 amino acids. V dropped 5 bases and J dropped 7 bases, with 17 bases sitting between them. The CDR3 loop reads CASSASLGDGGYTF. CDR3 coding DNA: TGTGCCAGCAGTGCCAGTTTGGGCGACGGTGGCTACACCTTC.

By sample fraction, this clonotype is large (0.1 to 1%). The gene calls are TRBV12-3 or TRBV12-4 and TRBJ1-2; D is perhaps TRBD1 (6 bases). The ends were cut back, 3 bases at V and 5 bases at J, with 10 bases in the middle. The CDR3 spans 13 residues. The CDR3 region is CASSLTGSYGYTF. In DNA form, the CDR3 reads TGTGCCAGCAGTTTGACAGGCTCTTATGGCTACACCTTC.

In this sample, this clonotype is large. The chain is built from TRBV12-3 or TRBV12-4 and TRBJ1-2; D call uncertain. Trimming removed 5 bases at V and 14 bases at J, with 15 bases between. The CDR3 is 11 amino acids. Written as DNA, the CDR3 is TGTGCCAGCAGTCTGACAAGTCTGTTGACCTTC. Its translation is CASSLTSLLTF.

This clonotype ranks as large (0.1 to 1%). The chain employs TRBV12-3 or TRBV12-4 and TRBJ1-2; 7 nucleotides align to TRBD1. The CDR3 runs 14 residues. V dropped 7 bases and J dropped 4; count of bases not matched to a gene: 9. CDR3 region: CASNRDGTVYGYTF. In DNA, the CDR3 is TGTGCCAGCAACCGCGACGGGACAGTCTATGGCTACACCTTC.

In its sample, this clonotype is medium-sized. V and J are TRBV12-3 or TRBV12-4 and TRBJ1-2; D uncertain. V dropped 1 base and J dropped 2 bases, with 8 bases sitting between them. The CDR3 is 14 residues long. CDR3 loop: CASSLGELNYGYTF. The CDR3 DNA is TGTGCCAGCAGTTTAGGAGAACTCAACTATGGCTACACCTTC.

In its sample, this clonotype ranks as large (0.1 to 1%). V is TRBV12-3 or TRBV12-4 and J is TRBJ1-2; 10 bases match TRBD1. The length of the CDR3 is 14 residues. V dropped 5 bases and J dropped 8; count of bases not matched to a gene: 8. The DNA of the CDR3 is TGTGCCAGCAGTCTCCGGGACAGGGGAGGCGGCTACACCTTC. The encoded protein is CASSLRDRGGGYTF.

This clonotype is categorized as medium-sized. CDR3 protein: CASSRGLSGYTF. The CDR3 DNA reads TGTGCCAGCAGTCGAGGGCTTAGTGGCTACACCTTC. The rearrangement joins TRBV12-3 or TRBV12-4 to TRBJ1-2, with D unclear. The CDR3 has 12 residues. Trimming removed 5 bases from V and 7 bases from J, with 11 bases in between.

This clonotype is large. This chain joins TRBV12-3 or TRBV12-4 and TRBJ1-2, with D maybe TRBD1 (5 bases). The CDR3 length is 14 residues. V gave up 6 bases and J gave up 6 bases, with 17 bases separating them. The CDR3 region has the DNA TGTGCCAGCAGCCCTAAGGGGACGGCGCATGGCTACACCTTC. This codes for CASSPKGTAHGYTF.

By frequency in the sample, this clonotype is large (0.1 to 1%). The V and J genes are TRBV12-3 or TRBV12-4 and TRBJ1-2; D is uncertain. The V end lost 2 bases, the J end lost 2 bases, and 12 bases lay between the germline ends. There are 15 residues in the CDR3. DNA for the CDR3: TGTGCCAGCAGTTTATCTGTTCCAGGCAACTATGGCTACACCTTC. The encoded protein is CASSLSVPGNYGYTF.

This clonotype is labeled medium-sized. The J gene is TRBJ1-2, the V gene TRBV12-3 or TRBV12-4; D is unclear. CDR3 length equals 13 residues. V was shortened by 4 bases and J by 8 bases, with 14 bases between the two germline ends. The CDR3 here is CASSSLGPSGYTF. DNA of the CDR3: TGTGCCAGCAGTTCCCTGGGTCCTAGCGGCTACACCTTC.